A selection of T cell receptor beta chains follows, all from one sample in a study of OX40 agonist ivuxolimab in advanced cancers. Clones were sequenced by immunoSEQ multiplex PCR, and TCRdb holds only the in-frame ones, with some missing. This sample has 70,000 to 95,000 clones, with 90% to 95% found just once. The specimen comprised CD4+ or CD8+ T cells sorted from blood, sampled in a trial of the OX40 agonist ivuxolimab. The receptors come from an adult with an advanced solid tumor such as melanoma, head and neck, liver or kidney cancer. CDR3s include the opening cysteine and the closing phenylalanine or tryptophan.

j_call,v_call,cdr3_aa
TRBJ2-7,TRBV19,CASSRRDSEAYEQYF
TRBJ2-2,TRBV5-1,CASSEQGYSRTGELFF
TRBJ2-3,TRBV10-3,CAISPSGTDTQYF
TRBJ2-1,TRBV4-3,CASSQDARGNEQFF
NA,TRBV5-8,CASSFALGPYEQYF
TRBJ1-4,TRBV6-4,CASSAAGVFNEKLFF
TRBJ1-5,TRBV21-1,CASSKSSRMSAGQSHNQPQHF
TRBJ2-1,TRBV29-1,CSGLGTAEQFF
TRBJ2-5,TRBV10-1,CASKIGDRGSQETQYF
TRBJ1-5,TRBV7-8,CASSLTGDQPQHF
TRBJ2-1,TRBV19,CASSIDAGVFRNEQFF
TRBJ1-3,TRBV15,CATSRLQLSGNTIYF
TRBJ2-7,TRBV7-2,CASSPTRGPLEQYF
TRBJ2-1,TRBV29-1,CSVVTGGANMPYNEQFF
TRBJ1-2,TRBV23-1,CASSLGATDGYTF
TRBJ2-2,TRBV7-9,CASSLGLAATGELFF
TRBJ1-5,TRBV18,CASSPPGQGHYSNQPQHF
TRBJ2-5,TRBV7-8,CASSPEPGKETQYF
TRBJ2-4,TRBV19,CASAFDGVAGNIQYF
TRBJ1-5,TRBV6-5,CASTPAGFGNQPQHF
TRBJ1-1,TRBV4-3,CASSQETIIQGSGEAFF
TRBJ2-1,TRBV5-4,CASSKGLAGEADEQFF
TRBJ1-1,TRBV11-3,CASSLGQGPQNTEAFF
TRBJ1-1,TRBV14,CASSQEWATEAFF
TRBJ2-1,TRBV5-1,CASSRDLLNEQFF
TRBJ2-1,TRBV28,CASSSGELSYNEQFF
TRBJ1-2,TRBV14,CASSSTGFYGYTF
TRBJ1-1,TRBV7-2,CASTSGFRSIQAEAFF
TRBJ2-3,TRBV7-2,CASSPAGTDTQYF
TRBJ2-3,TRBV6-1,CASGLVVGVTQYF
TRBJ1-6,TRBV6-5,CASSLGGQGGSPLHF
TRBJ1-2,TRBV6-6,CASRKTGGPGGYTF
TRBJ2-7,TRBV18,CASSPRALSQVSYEQYF
TRBJ2-1,TRBV28,CASSPLLAGDHEQFF
TRBJ2-1,TRBV11-2,CASSLEQGASNEQFF